This T cell receptor (beta chain) derives from a study of blood T cell repertoires in COVID-19. Trimming cost V 4 bases and J 3 bases; bases outside gene matches: 7. The CDR3 covers 16 residues. Germline V gene sequence: CDR1 SEHNR, CDR2 FQNEAQ (reference sequence). This clone has a handful of counts. Assay: immunoSEQ multiplex PCR; the TCRdb copy retains only in-frame clones and omits some. Here the sample spans around 140,000 clones, around 80% being singletons. Specimen: peripheral blood. This chain connects TRBV7-9 to TRBJ1-2; 11 bases are a match to TRBD1. This TCR was recovered from a human donor with acute or convalescent COVID-19. The donor label of this sample is uncertain. The CDR3 loop is CASSSWTGGEDYGYTF. DNA of the CDR3: TGTGCCAGCAGCTCGTGGACAGGGGGCGAGGACTATGGCTACACCTTC.